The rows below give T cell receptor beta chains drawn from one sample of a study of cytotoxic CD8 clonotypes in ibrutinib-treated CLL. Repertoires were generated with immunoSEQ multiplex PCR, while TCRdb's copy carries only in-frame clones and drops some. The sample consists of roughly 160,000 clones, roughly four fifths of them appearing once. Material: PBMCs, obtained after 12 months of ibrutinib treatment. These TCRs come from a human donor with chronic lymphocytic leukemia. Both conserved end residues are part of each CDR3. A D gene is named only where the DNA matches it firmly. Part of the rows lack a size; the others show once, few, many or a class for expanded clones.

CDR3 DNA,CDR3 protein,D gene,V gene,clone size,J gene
TGTGCCAGCGGTAAGGTCGAATACACCTTC,CASGKVEYTF,-,TRBV2,few,TRBJ1-2
TGTGCCAGCGAAACAGGGGTGGATGGCTACACCTTC,CASETGVDGYTF,TRBD1,TRBV28,-,TRBJ1-2
TGTGCCAGCGGCTTACAGGGGGCGGCCTACGAGCAGTACTTC,CASGLQGAAYEQYF,TRBD1,TRBV28,once,TRBJ2-7
TGTGCCAGCAGCCACCAGGGAGGGGGAGGGTTCGAGCAGTACTTC,CASSHQGGGGFEQYF,-,TRBV28,-,TRBJ2-7
TGTGCCAGCAGCCCCTCCGGGAGTGTTACGCAGTATTTT,CASSPSGSVTQYF,-,TRBV4-2,-,TRBJ2-3
TGTGCCACCGGACAGCAAGAGACCCAGTACTTC,CATGQQETQYF,-,TRBV7-9,-,TRBJ2-5
TGTGCCAGCATCGGGCAGTTGGGCAATCAGCCCCAGCATTTT,CASIGQLGNQPQHF,-,TRBV6-1,few,TRBJ1-5
TGCGCCAGCAGCCAAGATTTACTAGCGGGGGGGGAGCAGTTCTTC,CASSQDLLAGGEQFF,TRBD2,TRBV4-3,-,TRBJ2-1
TGTGCCAGCAGCGTGCAGGGGGCTGGAGGCAAAAACATTCAGTACTTC,CASSVQGAGGKNIQYF,TRBD1,TRBV5-8,-,TRBJ2-4
TGTGCCAGCAGCCCTCGGGCAGAAACGGAGTTGGGCGAGCAGTACTTC,CASSPRAETELGEQYF,-,TRBV5-4,-,TRBJ2-7
TGTGCCTGGAGTCAGGGGGCTTACGAGCAGTACTTC,CAWSQGAYEQYF,TRBD1,TRBV30,-,TRBJ2-7
TGTGCCAGCAGCCAAGGACACTTACAAGAGACCCAGTACTTC,CASSQGHLQETQYF,-,TRBV4-2,-,TRBJ2-5
TGTGCCAGCAGTTACCCCGAAGAAAATCAGCCCCAGCATTTT,CASSYPEENQPQHF,-,TRBV6-5,-,TRBJ1-5
TGTGCCACCCAGGGGACAGGGGGCTTGGGCGGCTACACCTTC,CATQGTGGLGGYTF,TRBD1,TRBV6-6,once,TRBJ1-2
TGTGCCAGCTCACGAGGACTAGCGGGAGGGCCGATCGGGGAGCTGTTTTTT,CASSRGLAGGPIGELFF,TRBD2,TRBV18,-,TRBJ2-2
TGTGCCAGCAGCTTCCAGTTAGGACCCTCTGGAAACACCATATATTTT,CASSFQLGPSGNTIYF,-,TRBV7-2,-,TRBJ1-3
TGTGCCAGCAGCGCGGGACAGGGCCGGCCCTACGAGCAGTACTTC,CASSAGQGRPYEQYF,TRBD1,TRBV9,-,TRBJ2-7
TGTGCCAGCAGTCCCCTGGCGGGGTTTCTCGTCTACACCTTC,CASSPLAGFLVYTF,-,TRBV27,-,TRBJ1-2
TGTGCCAGCAGCCCGGCGAACCGAGATAACTATGGCTACACCTTC,CASSPANRDNYGYTF,-,TRBV28,-,TRBJ1-2
TGTGCCAGCAGTGACGGGGGGGCCGGAGGCTACACCTTC,CASSDGGAGGYTF,-,TRBV6-4,few,TRBJ1-2
TGTGCCAGCAGCCCCAAGGGGGGGTCCGCTAACTATGGCTACACCTTC,CASSPKGGSANYGYTF,-,TRBV5-4,-,TRBJ1-2
TGTGCCAGCAGCCCTCGAGGGACTAGCGGGTACGAGCAGTACTTC,CASSPRGTSGYEQYF,TRBD2,TRBV9,-,TRBJ2-7
TGCGCCAGCAGCCAAGAATGGGAGTGGGCCGGGGAGCTGTTTTTT,CASSQEWEWAGELFF,-,TRBV4-1,-,TRBJ2-2
TGTGCCAGTAGTATAGAAGGTAGCGGGAGTCTCTCCTACGAGCAGTACTTC,CASSIEGSGSLSYEQYF,TRBD2,TRBV19,-,TRBJ2-7
TGTGCCAGTAACCTCGGGAGAGACTATGGCTACACCTTC,CASNLGRDYGYTF,-,TRBV19,-,TRBJ1-2
TGTGCCAGCAGCGCCGACTCGTTGTACGAGCAGTACTTC,CASSADSLYEQYF,-,TRBV7-2,-,TRBJ2-7
TGTGCCAGCAGTAAGTGGGGACAGGGAGACAATCAGCCCCAGCATTTT,CASSKWGQGDNQPQHF,TRBD1,TRBV19,-,TRBJ1-5
TGTGCCACCAGCAGAGAGGGACAGGGATACAATGAGCAGTTCTTC,CATSREGQGYNEQFF,TRBD1,TRBV15,once,TRBJ2-1
TGTGCCAGCAGCCGACTTGGACAGGGGGACCAAGAGACCCAGTACTTC,CASSRLGQGDQETQYF,TRBD1,TRBV2,-,TRBJ2-5
TGTGCCAGCAGCTTAGCGGGCCGGGGGCAGAATGAAGCTTTCTTT,CASSLAGRGQNEAFF,-,TRBV7-9,-,TRBJ1-1